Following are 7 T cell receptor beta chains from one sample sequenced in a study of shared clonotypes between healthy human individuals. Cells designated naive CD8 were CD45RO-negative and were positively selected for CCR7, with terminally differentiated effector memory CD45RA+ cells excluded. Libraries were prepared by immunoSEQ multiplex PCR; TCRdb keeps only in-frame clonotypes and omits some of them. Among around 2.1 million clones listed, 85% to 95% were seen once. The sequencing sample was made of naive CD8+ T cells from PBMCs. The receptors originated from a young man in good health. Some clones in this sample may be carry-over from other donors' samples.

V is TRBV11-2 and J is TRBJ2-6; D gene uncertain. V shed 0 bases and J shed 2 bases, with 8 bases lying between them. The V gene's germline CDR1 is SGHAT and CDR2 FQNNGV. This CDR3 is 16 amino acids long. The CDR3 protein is CASSLDPHTGANVLTF. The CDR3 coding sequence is TGTGCCAGCAGCTTAGATCCTCATACTGGGGCCAACGTCCTGACTTTC.

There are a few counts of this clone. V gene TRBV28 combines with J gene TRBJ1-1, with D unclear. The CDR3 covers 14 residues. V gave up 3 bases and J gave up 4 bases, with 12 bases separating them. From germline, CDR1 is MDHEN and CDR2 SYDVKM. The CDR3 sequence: CASSFWGGTTEAFF. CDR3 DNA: TGTGCCAGCAGTTTCTGGGGTGGAACCACTGAAGCTTTCTTT.

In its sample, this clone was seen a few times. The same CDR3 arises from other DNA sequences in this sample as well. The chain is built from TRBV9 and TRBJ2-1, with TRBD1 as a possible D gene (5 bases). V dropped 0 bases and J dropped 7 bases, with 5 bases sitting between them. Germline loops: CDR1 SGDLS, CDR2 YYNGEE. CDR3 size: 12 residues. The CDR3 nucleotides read TGTGCCAGCAGCGTAGAGGGGAATGAGCAGTTCTTC. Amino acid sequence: CASSVEGNEQFF.

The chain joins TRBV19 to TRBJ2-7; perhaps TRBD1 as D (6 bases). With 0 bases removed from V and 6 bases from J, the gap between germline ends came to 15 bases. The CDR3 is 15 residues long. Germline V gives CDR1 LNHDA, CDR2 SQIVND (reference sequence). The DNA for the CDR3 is TGTGCCAGTAGTATAGACTCGGTGGGGGCGTTCGAGCAGTACTTC. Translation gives CASSIDSVGAFEQYF.

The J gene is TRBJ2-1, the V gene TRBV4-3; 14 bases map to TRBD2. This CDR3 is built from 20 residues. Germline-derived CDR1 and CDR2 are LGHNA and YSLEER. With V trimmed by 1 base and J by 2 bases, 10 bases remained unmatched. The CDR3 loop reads CASSQGAGLAGEGTYNEQFF. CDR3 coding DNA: TGCGCCAGCAGCCAAGGGGCGGGACTAGCGGGAGAGGGGACCTACAATGAGCAGTTCTTC.

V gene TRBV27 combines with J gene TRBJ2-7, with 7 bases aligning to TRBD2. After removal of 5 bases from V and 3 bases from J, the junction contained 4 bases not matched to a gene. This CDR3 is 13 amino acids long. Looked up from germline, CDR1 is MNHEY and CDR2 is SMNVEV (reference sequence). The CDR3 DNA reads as TGTGCCAGCAGTACAGCTAGCGGCTACGAGCAGTACTTC. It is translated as CASSTASGYEQYF.

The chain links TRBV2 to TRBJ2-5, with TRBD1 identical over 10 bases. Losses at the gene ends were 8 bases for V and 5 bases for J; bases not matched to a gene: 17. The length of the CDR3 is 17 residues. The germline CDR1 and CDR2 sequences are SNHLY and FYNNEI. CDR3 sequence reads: CASHKGIRDRGGETQYF. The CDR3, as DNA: TGTGCCAGCCACAAGGGAATCCGGGACAGGGGTGGGGAGACCCAGTACTTC.